A single sample gave rise to the 25 T cell receptor beta chains below, sequenced in a study of regulatory T cells in long-lasting Graves disease. Time point described: persistent/refractory GD, antithyroid drugs over 5 years with positive TRAb. PBMC-extracted RNA yielded the TCR library. The TCR beta library used iRepertoire HTBI primers with Arm-PCR amplification of CDR3. TCRdb fed the multiplex PCR reads into MiXCR, producing one record per CDR3 protein. Counted here are hundreds of thousands of distinct CDR3 sequences, about 20% occurring once; the ten biggest clones make up just under 30%. The specimen was peripheral blood mononuclear cells (PBMCs), collected when the disease was refractory, from a patient treated with antithyroid drugs. The receptor set was obtained from a female donor with Graves disease.

The chain combines TRBV7-3 with TRBJ1-1; TRBD1 matches at 7 bases. CDR1 and CDR2 (germline): SGHTA, FQGTGA. Germline trimming cut 2 bases from V and 4 bases from J; bases unmatched to any gene: 10. The CDR3 extends over 16 amino acids. The CDR3: CASSLGPRQGRTEAFF. The CDR3 DNA sequence: TGTGCCAGCAGCTTAGGGCCGCGACAGGGACGCACTGAAGCTTTCTTT.

The gene calls are TRBV24-1 and TRBJ1-5; D is undetermined. The V end lost 7 bases, the J end lost 0 bases, and 12 bases lay between the germline ends. The CDR3 sequence is 15 residues long. Germline V gives CDR1 KGHDR, CDR2 SFDVKD. CDR3 in DNA: TGTGCCACCAGCCCTGGAAAATTTAGCAATCAGCCCCAGCATTTT. Amino acid sequence: CATSPGKFSNQPQHF.

This clonotype was observed a few times. The chain links TRBV20-1 to TRBJ2-3; a weak D match, TRBD1 (6 bases). The V gene lost 5 bases and the J gene lost 4 bases, with 13 bases spanning the gap. This CDR3 spans 13 amino acids. The germline V gene encodes CDR1 DFQATT and CDR2 SNEGSKA (reference sequence). For the CDR3, the DNA is TGCAGTGCTTCAGGGGAAAAGGCAGATACGCAGTATTTT. Residues: CSASGEKADTQYF.

This clonotype came up many times. This chain connects TRBV6-5 to TRBJ1-2, with a weak D call TRBD1 (5 bases). Germline V gene sequence: CDR1 MNHEY, CDR2 SVGAGI. V dropped 0 bases and J dropped 2 bases, with 13 bases sitting between them. The CDR3 runs to 16 residues. This CDR3 reads CASSYSMAGHNYGYTF. In DNA form, the CDR3 reads TGTGCCAGCAGTTACTCGATGGCAGGGCACAACTATGGCTACACCTTC.

Ten or more counts support this clonotype. The chain joins TRBV12-3 or TRBV12-4 to TRBJ2-7; perhaps TRBD1 as D (7 bases). This CDR3 is 12 amino acids long. The V end lost 6 bases, the J end lost 3 bases, and 9 bases lay between the germline ends. The CDR3: CASSQGGYEQYF. CDR3 nucleotides: TGTGCCAGCAGCCAGGGGGGCTACGAGCAGTACTTC.

This clonotype has a count of ten or more. The chain links TRBV6-1 to TRBJ1-3; 9 bases match TRBD1. V was pared by 5 bases and J by 0 bases, with 5 bases of the junction left unmatched. The CDR3 spans 16 residues. The germline V gene has CDR1 MNHNS and CDR2 SASEGT. Written as DNA, the CDR3 is TGTGCCAGCAGTACGCCGGGACAGGGCTCTGGAAACACCATATATTTT. Its protein is CASSTPGQGSGNTIYF.

This rearrangement joins TRBV7-9 to TRBJ1-3; D is undetermined. Germline CDR1 and CDR2: SEHNR and FQNEAQ (reference sequence). V was trimmed by 7 bases and J by 0 bases, leaving 16 bases between them. The CDR3 is 16 amino acids. CDR3 DNA: TGTGCCAGCACCCCCGGCTGGCGTGACTCTGGAAACACCATATATTTT. The encoded protein is CASTPGWRDSGNTIYF.

This clonotype has a handful of counts. The chain has TRBV9 and TRBJ1-1; D remains unclear. The ends were cut back, 4 bases at V and 1 base at J, with 17 bases in the middle. In germline, CDR1 is SGDLS, CDR2 YYNGEE. The CDR3 extends over 16 amino acids. The CDR3 region is CASSPVGSQRNTEAFF. The DNA of the CDR3 is TGTGCCAGCAGCCCCGTTGGCTCTCAACGGAACACTGAAGCTTTCTTT.

This sequence joins TRBV2 and TRBJ2-1; 7 bases are a match to TRBD2. Per germline, CDR1 SNHLY and CDR2 FYNNEI. The V segment lost 6 bases and the J segment 2 bases; nucleotides outside the gene matches: 7. The CDR3 runs to 15 residues. CDR3 nucleotides: TGTGCCAGCAGCACCTTAGCGGGTACCTACAATGAGCAGTTCTTC. Its protein product is CASSTLAGTYNEQFF.

This chain connects TRBV5-1 to TRBJ2-6; 8 bases are a match to TRBD1. Germline V gene lookup returns CDR1 SGHRS and CDR2 YFSETQ. The V and J ends lost 3 bases and 5 bases, in that order; junction bases with no gene match: 7. This CDR3 has 16 residues. Here the CDR3 reads CASSWSGTGRANVLTF. The DNA of the CDR3 is TGCGCCAGCAGCTGGTCCGGGACAGGACGGGCCAACGTCCTGACTTTC.

This clonotype was observed many times. This rearrangement joins TRBV28 to TRBJ2-7, with 10 nucleotides matching TRBD2. Germline assignment: CDR1 MDHEN and CDR2 SYDVKM. The CDR3 contains 15 residues. J gave up 4 bases and V 3 bases, and 6 bases lay outside the gene matches. The DNA for the CDR3 is TGTGCCAGCAGTTTCATACTAGCGGGATGGTACGAGCAGTACTTC. Translation: CASSFILAGWYEQYF. Full variable domain (remainder filled in from reference TRBV28 and TRBJ2-7): DVKVTQSSRYLVKRTGEKVFLECVQDMDHENMFWYRQDPGLGLRLIYFSYDVKMKEKGDIPEGYSVSREKKERFSLILESASTNQTSMYLCASSFILAGWYEQYFGPGTRLTVT.

CDR3 residues: CTSSTTGGPYEQYF. CDR3 DNA: TGTACCAGCAGCACCACAGGGGGCCCCTACGAGCAGTACTTC. The gene calls are TRBV7-2 and TRBJ2-7, with 9 bases matching TRBD1. Trimming took 5 bases from V and 2 from J; bases not matched to a gene: 4. The CDR3 runs to 14 residues. CDR1 and CDR2 from the germline V gene are SGHTA and FQGNSA.

In this sample, this clonotype turned up a few times. The chain combines TRBV12-5 with TRBJ2-7, with a possible D match to TRBD2 (5 bases). CDR1 is LGHNT, CDR2 FRNRAP, per germline. Trimming cost V 5 bases and J 4 bases, with 12 bases left between them. The CDR3 runs to 13 residues. This chain's CDR3 is CASGEGTPYEQYF. CDR3 nucleotides: TGTGCTAGTGGTGAGGGAACCCCGTACGAGCAGTACTTC.

This clonotype came up a few times. The chain uses TRBV12-3 or TRBV12-4 and TRBJ2-2; tentatively, D is TRBD2 (5 bases). CDR3 length equals 16 residues. V lost 5 bases, J lost 4 bases, and 17 bases lay in between. This CDR3 reads CASSPPGLSLTGELFF. The CDR3 DNA reads as TGTGCCAGCAGTCCCCCGGGGTTGAGCCTCACCGGGGAGCTGTTTTTT.

Comment on this clonotype: Because the CDR3 is missing its conserved closing phenylalanine or tryptophan, this is likely a read error. The chain links TRBV7-6 to TRBJ1-1; tentative D call: TRBD1 (5 bases). Germline V gene sequence: CDR1 SGHVS, CDR2 FNYEAQ. The CDR3 contains 15 residues. V lost 5 bases, J lost 3 bases, and 16 bases lay in between. The CDR3 loop reads CASSPRGRSDTEAFL. In DNA form, the CDR3 reads TGTGCCAGCAGCCCTCGGGGGAGGTCGGACACTGAAGCTTTCCTT.

The genes are TRBV7-9 and TRBJ1-2, with 7 bases lining up with TRBD1. V lost 0 bases and J lost 4; bases outside the gene matches: 5. CDR1 is SEHNR, CDR2 FQNEAQ, per germline (reference sequence). CDR3 length: 15 amino acids. The CDR3 nucleotides are TGTGCCAGCAGCTTAGCTACCGGGACAGTCTATGGCTACACCTTC. This codes for CASSLATGTVYGYTF.

Ten or more counts support this clonotype. The chain couples TRBV27 to TRBJ1-5; D possibly corresponds to TRBD1 (6 bases). Deletions cut 5 bases from V and 2 bases from J, with 10 bases between. The germline CDR1 and CDR2 sequences are MNHEY and SMNVEV (reference sequence). CDR3 length equals 14 residues. Written as DNA, the CDR3 is TGTGCCAGCAGTAGATCAGGGGGCAATCAGCCCCAGCATTTT. Amino acid sequence: CASSRSGGNQPQHF.

This clonotype was counted many times. The chain joins TRBV24-1 to TRBJ1-1; D is perhaps TRBD1 (6 bases). CDR1 and CDR2 from the germline V gene are KGHDR and SFDVKD. V was shortened by 9 bases and J by 4 bases, with 11 bases between the two germline ends. This CDR3 has 12 residues. The CDR3 spells CATRTVGTEAFF. The DNA of the CDR3 is TGTGCCACCCGGACAGTGGGCACTGAAGCTTTCTTT.

This clonotype was seen a handful of times. The V gene is TRBV5-5, the J gene TRBJ2-5; 12 bases match TRBD2. In germline, CDR1 is SGHKS, CDR2 YYEKEE (reference sequence). V shed 4 bases, J shed 10 bases, and the junction held 23 bases outside the gene matches. The CDR3 consists of 19 residues. This CDR3 reads CASSETSGRGPARRVGQYF. In DNA form, the CDR3 reads TGTGCCAGCAGCGAGACTAGCGGGAGAGGCCCGGCCCGAAGAGTGGGCCAGTACTTC.

The rearrangement uses TRBV5-1 and TRBJ1-1; D might be TRBD1 (6 bases). CDR1 SGHRS and CDR2 YFSETQ come from the germline V gene. Trimming removed 0 bases from V and 10 bases from J, with 10 bases in between. There are 12 residues in the CDR3. The CDR3 DNA is TGCGCCAGCAGCTTGGAGGGGGGCTCAGCTTTCTTT. It translates to CASSLEGGSAFF.

Ten or more counts support this clonotype. The CDR3 DNA sequence: TGTGCCAGCAGTTTAGTAAGTGGGAGGAGCGCCGAGCAGTACTTC. It specifies CASSLVSGRSAEQYF. This chain links TRBV12-3 or TRBV12-4 with TRBJ2-7; tentatively, D is TRBD2 (6 bases). V was trimmed by 1 base and J by 6 bases, leaving 16 bases between them. The CDR3 extends over 15 amino acids.

There are a few counts of this clonotype. The V gene is TRBV29-1, the J gene TRBJ1-2; D uncertain. There are 13 residues in the CDR3. V was cut by 8 bases and J by 1 base, with 14 bases left in between. The germline V gene has CDR1 SQVTM and CDR2 ANQGSEA. Here the CDR3 reads CSFQGLNNYGYTF. The CDR3 DNA reads as TGCAGCTTTCAAGGACTTAATAACTATGGCTACACCTTC.

This clonotype was detected a few times. The chain has TRBV27 and TRBJ1-5, with D possibly TRBD1 on 5 matching bases. CDR1 and CDR2 (germline): MNHEY, SMNVEV (reference sequence). The CDR3 extends over 15 amino acids. Trimming took 6 bases from V and 1 from J, leaving 13 bases between them. The CDR3 nucleotides are TGTGCCAGCAGCCTACAGGTCCCGAGCAATCAGCCCCAGCATTTT. Translated: CASSLQVPSNQPQHF.

This clonotype has a count of ten or more. This rearrangement joins TRBV28 to TRBJ2-4, with 11 positions matching TRBD2. The CDR3 has 16 amino acids. Trimming cost V 6 bases and J 10 bases; bases outside gene matches: 14. Germline-derived CDR1 and CDR2 are MDHEN and SYDVKM. DNA of the CDR3: TGTGCCAGCAGCCCCTCCTTAGCGGGAGGGCCGGGAATTCAGTACTTC. Its protein product is CASSPSLAGGPGIQYF.

Note on this clonotype: A much larger clone differs from this one at a single base, so this may be a read error. The rearrangement uses TRBV6-1 and TRBJ1-5; the D gene is possibly TRBD1 (5 bases). CDR3 length equals 15 residues. Looked up from germline, CDR1 is MNHNS and CDR2 is SASEGT. This CDR3 is CASSEGGGGSQPRHF. CDR3 nucleotide sequence: TGTGCCAGCAGTGAAGGGGGGGGAGGAAGTCAGCCCCGGCATTTT.